This is a list of T cell receptor beta chains from one sample in a study of T-cell reconstitution after alpha-beta-depleted transplantation in children. TCRdb passed the PCR reads through MiXCR, listing each CDR3 protein once. The sample consists of roughly 100,000 distinct CDR3 sequences, approximately 6% of them appearing once. Sequences were derived from PBMCs, mostly from graft donor cells, sampled 60 days after TCRalphabeta/CD19-depleted stem cell transplant. Receptors were obtained from a female patient between 2 and 15 years old who had a stem cell transplant for Fanconi anemia, so the T cells may come from the graft donor. Each CDR3 is given with its conserved first and last residue. A D gene is named only where the DNA matches it firmly. Rows may omit the clone size; those that give it use once, few, many or a size class.

J gene	clone size	D gene	V gene	CDR3 DNA	CDR3 protein
TRBJ2-5	many	-	TRBV4-1	TGCGCCAGCAGCCAAGAGGATTCAGCTGAGACCCAGTACTTC	CASSQEDSAETQYF
TRBJ1-1	many	-	TRBV19	TGTGCCAGTAGTATGGTCGGCAGGGCCACTGAAGCTTTCTTT	CASSMVGRATEAFF
TRBJ2-6	few	-	TRBV5-1	TGCGCCAGCAGCTTGGCGCTAGCCGCTAAAGCATCTGGGGCCAACGTCCTGACTTTC	CASSLALAAKASGANVLTF
TRBJ1-5	many	-	TRBV29-1	TGCAGCGCGTCAGGGGATTCATTCGGGCAGCCCCAGCATTTT	CSASGDSFGQPQHF
TRBJ2-7	many	-	TRBV12-3/TRBV12-4	TGTGCCAGCAGTTTTGTAGTGGAAGACTCCTACGAGCAGTACTTC	CASSFVVEDSYEQYF
TRBJ2-7	many	-	TRBV7-9	TGTGCCAGCAGCCACCGGGAGGGACGTCCAGGGGGCTCCGAGCAGTACTTC	CASSHREGRPGGSEQYF
TRBJ2-5	few	TRBD2	TRBV20-1	TGCAGTGCTAGTTTTGGGGGGACTAGCGGGAGCCGCGGGGAGACCCAGTACTTC	CSASFGGTSGSRGETQYF
TRBJ1-5	many	TRBD1	TRBV20-1	TGCAGTGCTAGATACAGGGGGCGCACGGGCGGCAATCAGCCCCAGCATTTT	CSARYRGRTGGNQPQHF
TRBJ2-1	many	-	TRBV7-2	TGTGCCAGCAGCTTAAATCATCTGTATAGCTACAATGAGCAGTTCTTC	CASSLNHLYSYNEQFF
TRBJ2-2	many	TRBD1	TRBV5-6	TGTGCCAGCAGCTTGTTTTTCTGGACAGGAGGTCACAACAAGAACACCGGGGAGCTGTTTTTT	CASSLFFWTGGHNKNTGELFF
TRBJ2-1	few	TRBD2	TRBV20-1	TGCAGTGCTTCCGTAGCGGGATTCTATGAGCAGTTCTTC	CSASVAGFYEQFF
TRBJ2-5	few	-	TRBV5-1	TGCGCCAGCAGCCCTACACAGGGATTACAAGAGACCCAGTACTTC	CASSPTQGLQETQYF
TRBJ2-2	many	TRBD2	TRBV10-3	TGTGCCATCAGTGAGCGGCGGGGGGGCGGCACCGGGGAGCTGTTTTTT	CAISERRGGGTGELFF
TRBJ1-6	many	TRBD1	TRBV5-1	TGCGCCAGCAGCTCCGGGACAGGGGAAAATTCACCCCTCCACTTT	CASSSGTGENSPLHF
TRBJ1-5	few	-	TRBV20-1	TGCAGTGCTAGGGGGCACAGCAATCAGCCCCAGCATTTT	CSARGHSNQPQHF
TRBJ2-3	few	-	TRBV5-1	TGCGCCAGCAGCTTTTTGAGTGGGCCAGATACGCAGTATTTT	CASSFLSGPDTQYF
TRBJ1-5	many	-	TRBV29-1	TGCAGCGTTGCGAAAGGGAATAGCAATCAGCCCCAGCATTTT	CSVAKGNSNQPQHF
TRBJ2-4	-	TRBD2	TRBV11-2	TGTGCCAGCAGCTTAGGACTAGCGGGATCAAACATTCAGTACTTC	CASSLGLAGSNIQYF
TRBJ2-7	-	TRBD2	TRBV7-8	TGTGCCAGCAGCCTATATAGCGGGAGGGCCAAGAACGAGCAGTACTTC	CASSLYSGRAKNEQYF
TRBJ2-1	many	TRBD2	TRBV29-1	TGCAGCGTTGTCTCCATAGCGGGAGGGTTCTTC	CSVVSIAGGFF
TRBJ2-1	many	-	TRBV12-3/TRBV12-4	TGTGCCAGCAGGAGGAATACCGACAATGAGCAGTTCTTC	CASRRNTDNEQFF
TRBJ2-3	many	TRBD2	TRBV6-5	TGTGCCAGCAGGTCTACCTATTACGCGGGTAGGCCTAGCGGGATTGTAGATACGCAGTATTTT	CASRSTYYAGRPSGIVDTQYF
TRBJ2-1	many	TRBD2	TRBV5-1	TGCGCCAGCAGCCCCCGGACTAGCGGGAGTGTTCTAGAGAGGAATGAGCAGTTCTTC	CASSPRTSGSVLERNEQFF
TRBJ1-3	many	-	TRBV18	TGTGCCAGCTCACCACAGGAAGCTGGAAACACCATATATTTT	CASSPQEAGNTIYF
TRBJ2-7	few	-	TRBV10-3	TGTGCCATCAGTGAGTCGCGGACAATAAACTACGAGCAGTACTTC	CAISESRTINYEQYF
TRBJ2-5	many	TRBD2	TRBV20-1	TGCAGTGCCGCGGGAGGGGGAGAGACCCAGTACTTC	CSAAGGGETQYF
TRBJ2-5	many	-	TRBV7-9	TGTGCCAGCAGCTTCCCCAAAGGGGGCCAAGAGACCCAGTACTTC	CASSFPKGGQETQYF
TRBJ2-1	few	-	TRBV7-3	TGTGCCAGCAGCTTAAAAGCCCAGCAGGGCGGACGGGAGCAGTTCTTC	CASSLKAQQGGREQFF
TRBJ1-2	many	TRBD1	TRBV7-9	TGTGCCAGCAGCTCATGGACGGGGACAGTAAACTATGGCTACACCTTC	CASSSWTGTVNYGYTF
TRBJ2-5	few	-	TRBV18	TGTGCCAGCTCACCTTCTAGTCGGACCCAGTACTTC	CASSPSSRTQYF
TRBJ2-7	many	TRBD2	TRBV3-1	TGTGCCAGCAGCCAAGATATTGGGACTAGCGGCTCCTACGAGCAGTACTTC	CASSQDIGTSGSYEQYF
TRBJ2-1	few	TRBD2	TRBV5-1	TGCGCCAGCAGCTTCGAACTAGCGGGGGGGTACAATGAGCAGTTCTTC	CASSFELAGGYNEQFF
TRBJ2-1	many	-	TRBV7-9	TGTGCCAGCAGCCCACGCGACGCCAGCTCCTACAATGAGCAGTTCTTC	CASSPRDASSYNEQFF
TRBJ2-5	many	-	TRBV29-1	TGCAGCGTTGACGGGGGAATTGGAGAGACCCAGTACTTC	CSVDGGIGETQYF
TRBJ2-7	-	-	TRBV20-1	TGCAGTGCTAGTGCCGGGGTCTCCTACGAGCAGTACTTC	CSASAGVSYEQYF
TRBJ2-4	few	TRBD2	TRBV20-1	TGCAGTGCTAGAGCCGGTTGGGGACTAGCGGGAGCAGGGGCCAAAAACATTCAGTACTTC	CSARAGWGLAGAGAKNIQYF
TRBJ2-2	many	TRBD1	TRBV29-1	TGCAGCATAGGACAGGGTAACACCGGGGAGCTGTTTTTT	CSIGQGNTGELFF
TRBJ2-7	many	-	TRBV9	TGTGCCAGCAGCGCTCTCTCCCGGGACATCAACTCCTACGAGCAGTACTTC	CASSALSRDINSYEQYF
TRBJ2-1	-	TRBD2	TRBV5-1	TGCGCCAGCAGCCCTACCCAGACTAGCGGGGGCCCTAGCTCCTACAATGAGCAGTTCTTC	CASSPTQTSGGPSSYNEQFF
TRBJ2-1	many	TRBD2	TRBV11-2	TGTGCCAGCAGCCCGGTCCCTAGCGGGAGGGATGAGCAGTTCTTC	CASSPVPSGRDEQFF
TRBJ1-5	many	-	TRBV12-3/TRBV12-4	TGTGCCAGCAGTTTGTGGGGGGCGAATCAGCCCCAGCATTTT	CASSLWGANQPQHF
TRBJ2-1	-	-	TRBV5-1	TGCGCCAGCAGCTTGGTGTCGAGCAATGAGCAGTTCTTC	CASSLVSSNEQFF
TRBJ2-1	few	TRBD2	TRBV19	TGTGCCAGTAGTATACTAGCGGGAGTAATTGGTGAGCAGTTCTTC	CASSILAGVIGEQFF
TRBJ2-7	-	TRBD2	TRBV5-1	TGCGCCAGCAGCTCCCACACCGGGACTAGTCAAATACCGCGTACGGAGCAGTACTTC	CASSSHTGTSQIPRTEQYF
TRBJ2-5	many	-	TRBV29-1	TGCAGCGCCTCACTTGGCAGGGAAGAGACCCAGTACTTC	CSASLGREETQYF
TRBJ1-2	-	-	TRBV28	TGTGCCACCGTTGACACCTATGGCTACACCTTC	CATVDTYGYTF
TRBJ2-1	few	-	TRBV7-9	TGTGCCAGCAGAGATAGGAGAGATAGTCGCAATGAGCAGTTCTTC	CASRDRRDSRNEQFF
TRBJ2-7	few	-	TRBV11-2	TGTGCCAGCAGCACTCGACTAGTCTCGTATGAGCAGTACTTC	CASSTRLVSYEQYF
TRBJ1-6	many	-	TRBV10-3	TGTGCCATCAAAGGAACAGGAGATAATTCACCCCTCCACTTT	CAIKGTGDNSPLHF
TRBJ2-7	-	TRBD2	TRBV19	TGTGCCAGTACCCTCTGGACTAGCGGGAGATCCTACGAGCAGTACTTC	CASTLWTSGRSYEQYF
TRBJ2-5	few	-	TRBV12-3/TRBV12-4	TGTGCCAGCAGTTTAACTCCGGGGGAGACCCAGTACTTC	CASSLTPGETQYF
TRBJ2-1	few	-	TRBV20-1	TGCAGTGCCAGGCTCTTCTTCACTAGCCGAGGAGATGAGCAGTTCTTC	CSARLFFTSRGDEQFF
TRBJ2-7	many	TRBD2	TRBV9	TGTGCCAGCGGACCCGGGGGGACCCCCTACGAGCAGTACTTC	CASGPGGTPYEQYF
TRBJ2-1	many	TRBD2	TRBV5-1	TGCGCCAGCAGCTTTCAGTCGGGAGTAGCGGGAGACTTAGATGAGCAGTTCTTC	CASSFQSGVAGDLDEQFF
TRBJ2-7	many	-	TRBV5-5	TGTGCCAGCAGCTTGGTTACAGCCTCCTACGAGCAGTACTTC	CASSLVTASYEQYF